These T cell receptor beta chains were read from a single sample in a study of CD8+ T cells in alopecia areata. The table came from immunoSEQ multiplex PCR; TCRdb's copy has only in-frame clones and leaves some out. The sample records 150,000 to 200,000 clones, about 54% being singletons. This specimen consisted of CD4+ T cells sorted from blood, obtained between weeks 55 and 65, from a patient treated with tofacitinib. Source of these receptors: a human donor with alopecia areata. Each CDR3 is given with its conserved first and last residue. Each record gives: V gene, D gene, J gene, CDR3 length, clone size, CDR3 DNA, CDR3 protein. A D gene is named only where the DNA matches it firmly. Only part of the rows carry a size: once, few, many, or a class if the clone is expanded.

TRBV29-1	-	TRBJ1-5	14	-	TGCAGCGTTGAGGGGCAGGGTTCTAATCAGCCCCAGCATTTT	CSVEGQGSNQPQHF
TRBV6-5	-	TRBJ2-7	14	-	TGTGCCAGCAGTTACTCGTCAGGAACCTACGAGCAGTACTTC	CASSYSSGTYEQYF
TRBV15	-	TRBJ2-5	18	few	TGTGCCACCAGCTCACATGCTGGCGGGTTGGGTCGCGGGAAGACCCAGTACTTC	CATSSHAGGLGRGKTQYF
TRBV4-1	-	TRBJ1-2	14	-	TGCGCCAGCAGCCCCTCCGCTGCTAACTATGGCTACACCTTC	CASSPSAANYGYTF
TRBV29-1	TRBD1	TRBJ1-4	13	-	TGCAGCGTTGCAGGGGGGAATGGTGAAAAACTGTTTTTT	CSVAGGNGEKLFF
TRBV5-4	TRBD1	TRBJ2-6	17	-	TGTGCCAGCAGCTTCGAGGCAGGGGGCTCTGGGGCCAACGTCCTGACTTTC	CASSFEAGGSGANVLTF
TRBV9	-	TRBJ1-6	16	-	TGTGCCAGCAGCGTAGGGGTACGCTCCTATAATTCACCCCTCCACTTT	CASSVGVRSYNSPLHF
TRBV13	TRBD2	TRBJ2-1	16	-	TGTGCCAGCAGCCCAATGGCACTAGCGGGGACAGATGAGCAGTTCTTC	CASSPMALAGTDEQFF
TRBV7-9	-	TRBJ2-4	13	-	TGTGCCAGCAGTAGGTCGCAGCAAAACATTCAGTACTTC	CASSRSQQNIQYF
TRBV29-1	-	TRBJ2-6	15	few	TGCAGCGTTGAAGGCCCCCGCTCTGGGGCCAACGTCCTGACTTTC	CSVEGPRSGANVLTF
TRBV19	TRBD1	TRBJ1-6	14	-	TGTGCCAGTAGCCGGTCGGGACAGGGTTCACCCCTCCACTTT	CASSRSGQGSPLHF
TRBV27	-	TRBJ2-5	14	-	TGTGCCAGCAGGACACAGGAGTACCAAGAGACCCAGTACTTC	CASRTQEYQETQYF
TRBV27	-	TRBJ2-3	13	-	TGTGCCAGCAGGTACAGGTTCACAGATACGCAGTATTTT	CASRYRFTDTQYF
TRBV30	TRBD1	TRBJ1-5	16	-	TGTGCCTGGAGTGTCCGAGACAGGGTTTCGCATCAGCCCCAGCATTTT	CAWSVRDRVSHQPQHF
TRBV15	-	TRBJ2-7	14	-	TGTGCCACCAGCAGAGATCCGGGTACCTACGAGCAGTACTTC	CATSRDPGTYEQYF
TRBV5-1	-	TRBJ1-4	8	few	TGCGCCAGAGAAAAACTGTTTTTT	CAREKLFF
TRBV5-1	-	TRBJ2-5	15	-	TGCGCCAGCAGCTTGGCCGGGAGGACAGAAGAGACCCAGTACTTC	CASSLAGRTEETQYF
TRBV6-5	TRBD2	TRBJ2-7	15	-	TGTGCCAGCAGTTCCTCAAGGACTAGCCCCTACGAGCAGTACTTC	CASSSSRTSPYEQYF
TRBV2	-	TRBJ2-5	14	-	TGTGCCAGCAGCGCTCAAGGGGGGACTGAGACCCAGTACTTC	CASSAQGGTETQYF
TRBV6-5	TRBD1	TRBJ1-5	15	-	TGTGCCAGCAGCCAGGGGGCCAGAAGCAATCAGCCCCAGCATTTT	CASSQGARSNQPQHF
TRBV2	-	TRBJ2-7	14	few	TGTGCCAGCAGTGGACAGACCTCATCCTACGAGCAGTACTTC	CASSGQTSSYEQYF
TRBV4-1	TRBD1	TRBJ2-1	14	-	TGCGCCAGCAGCCAAGAACCGACAGGGGATGAGCAGTTCTTC	CASSQEPTGDEQFF
TRBV29-1	-	TRBJ2-5	12	few	TGCAGCGTTATACACCTTCAAGAGACCCAGTACTTC	CSVIHLQETQYF
TRBV6-5	-	TRBJ1-2	13	-	TGTGCCAGCAGTCGTACGGGTAACTATGGCTACACCTTC	CASSRTGNYGYTF
TRBV5-5	TRBD2	TRBJ2-4	16	few	TGTGCCAGCAGCTTGGGACTAGCGGGGGTGGAAAACATTCAGTACTTC	CASSLGLAGVENIQYF
TRBV11-3	-	TRBJ1-6	16	-	TGTGCCAGCAGCTTAATGGTAGGCAGGGGCGAATCACCCCTCCACTTT	CASSLMVGRGESPLHF
TRBV18	TRBD1	TRBJ2-7	14	-	TGTGCCAGCTCACCAGGGACAGTTTCCTACGAGCAGTACTTC	CASSPGTVSYEQYF
TRBV18	-	TRBJ1-1	15	-	TGTGCCAGCTCACCGGTGGGGGCAGACGGCACTGAAGCTTTCTTT	CASSPVGADGTEAFF
TRBV7-2	-	TRBJ1-1	14	-	TGTGCCAGCAGCATCGGACAGATGAACACTGAAGCTTTCTTT	CASSIGQMNTEAFF